Below are 16 T cell receptor beta chains sequenced from a single sample in a study of blood T cells in healthy people across ages. The use of a sample-barcoded 5' primer and a J-beta primer mix characterized a second PCR of about 7 to 12 cycles. MiXCR, applied by TCRdb to the 5' RACE reads, yields one record per CDR3 protein. Of about 730,000 distinct CDR3 sequences listed, around 40% are singletons. Sequencing used blood. The receptor source for this set is a woman between 55 and 75 years old in good health.

This clonotype was seen more than once but under ten times. J is TRBJ2-3 and V is TRBV12-3 or TRBV12-4, with D perhaps matching TRBD1 (6 bases). The CDR3 extends over 15 amino acids. The ends were cut back, 8 bases at V and 0 bases at J, with 15 bases in the middle. As DNA, the CDR3 is TGTGCCAGCTCGCCCGGGACACATAGCACAGATACGCAGTATTTT. As protein: CASSPGTHSTDTQYF.

This clonotype was recorded only once. The CDR3 protein is CASSRRASSETQYF. CDR3 sequence (DNA): TGTGCCAGCAGCCGCAGGGCCTCCAGTGAGACCCAGTACTTC. The chain has TRBV3-1 and TRBJ2-5, with D possibly being TRBD1 (5 bases). The CDR3 loop spans 14 amino acids. The V and J ends lost 4 bases and 5 bases respectively, with 14 bases between them. CDR1 is LGHDT and CDR2 is YNNKEL in the germline V gene (reference sequence).

This clonotype came up a few times. The chain employs TRBV6-6 and TRBJ2-7; 12 bases fit TRBD2. Germline V gene sequence: CDR1 MNHNY, CDR2 SVGAGI (reference sequence). With V trimmed by 4 bases and J by 3 bases, 4 bases remained unmatched. The CDR3 has 15 amino acids. CDR3 sequence (DNA): TGTGCCAGCAGTTCCGGACTAGCGGGAAACTACGAGCAGTACTTC. This sequence encodes CASSSGLAGNYEQYF.

The CDR3 here is CSARTVLVYEQYF. The CDR3 DNA reads as TGCAGTGCTCGGACAGTTTTGGTTTACGAGCAGTACTTC. The V gene is TRBV20-1, the J gene TRBJ2-7; D may be TRBD1 (6 bases). CDR1 is DFQATT and CDR2 is SNEGSKA in the germline V gene (reference sequence). The V and J ends lost 5 bases and 4 bases respectively, with 15 bases between them. The CDR3 is 13 amino acids.

This clonotype was counted a few times. The chain carries TRBV28 and TRBJ2-1, with D maybe TRBD1 (6 bases). The CDR3 runs 15 residues. Trimming shortened V by 5 bases and J by 5 bases, and 16 bases separated the two germline ends. Looked up from germline, CDR1 is MDHEN and CDR2 is SYDVKM. The CDR3 DNA reads TGTGCCAGCAGTCTAGGGGGATCCTTCAACAATGAGCAGTTCTTC. It encodes CASSLGGSFNNEQFF.

Note on this clonotype: A much more abundant neighbour one base away suggests this may be a read error. The CDR3 DNA reads as TGCGCCAGCAGCCACTCCTCTCACGTGGCCGGTACGCAGTATTTT. Encoded protein: CASSHSSHVAGTQYF. This chain links TRBV4-3 with TRBJ2-3; D is unresolved. Trimming left V 3 bases short and J 8 bases short, with 18 bases between. Germline V gene lookup returns CDR1 LGHNA and CDR2 YSLEER. CDR3 length: 15 residues.

A remark on this clonotype: Just one base apart from a much larger clone, this may be a read error. The chain combines TRBV24-1 with TRBJ2-1; 9 nucleotides agree with TRBD1. Germline V gene data show CDR1 as KGHDR and CDR2 as SFDVKD. Germline trimming cut 0 bases from V and 6 bases from J; bases unmatched to any gene: 2. The CDR3 loop spans 15 amino acids. The CDR3 nucleotides are TGTGCCACCAGTGATTTGGGACAGGGGATCAATGAGCAGTTCTTC. Protein: CATSDLGQGINEQFF.

The genes are TRBV7-2 and TRBJ1-3; D is unclear. The CDR3 consists of 16 residues. Trimming removed 5 bases at V and 1 base at J, with 15 bases between. In germline, CDR1 is SGHTA, CDR2 FQGNSA. CDR3 coding DNA: TGTGCCAGCAGCCCCGGGCCCACCCAATCTGGAAACACCATATATTTT. This encodes CASSPGPTQSGNTIYF.

CDR3 residues: CASSGGGNYGYTF. The CDR3 region has the DNA TGTGCCAGCAGCGGAGGGGGGAACTATGGCTACACCTTC. The chain combines TRBV7-2 with TRBJ1-2; D possibly corresponds to TRBD1 (6 bases). Trimming removed 5 bases at V and 2 bases at J, with 9 bases between. There are 13 residues in the CDR3. CDR1 SGHTA and CDR2 FQGNSA come from the germline V gene. The full variable domain, its missing parts supplied by reference TRBV7-2 and TRBJ1-2, is GAGVSQSPSNKVTEKGKDVELRCDPISGHTALYWYRQSLGQGLEFLIYFQGNSAPDKSGLPSDRFSAERTGGSVSTLTIQRTQQEDSAVYLCASSGGGNYGYTFGSGTRLTVV.

The table lists this clonotype with a few counts. The rearrangement joins TRBV20-1 to TRBJ2-5, with D unresolved. Looked up from germline, CDR1 is DFQATT and CDR2 is SNEGSKA (reference sequence). Trimming took 7 bases from V and 1 from J, leaving 16 bases between them. The CDR3 sequence is 14 residues long. In DNA, the CDR3 is TGCAGTGTCCCCCGCCGGCTAGTCCAAGAGACCCAGTACTTC. Protein: CSVPRRLVQETQYF.

The chain carries TRBV20-1 and TRBJ2-3, with TRBD2 identical over 8 bases. This CDR3 contains 12 residues. Trimming at V came to 3 bases and at J to 9 bases, leaving 5 bases not matched to a gene. CDR1 and CDR2 from the germline V gene are DFQATT and SNEGSKA (reference sequence). Here the CDR3 DNA reads TGCAGTGCTAGGGGACTAGATGGAACGCAGTATTTT. It is translated as CSARGLDGTQYF.

V usage is TRBV20-1 and J usage is TRBJ2-3, with D perhaps matching TRBD1 (5 bases). Germline values: CDR1 DFQATT, CDR2 SNEGSKA (reference sequence). Trimming pared 3 bases from V and 4 bases from J, leaving 20 bases between. CDR3 length: 16 residues. CDR3 amino acids: CSARDMMAISPDTQYF. The CDR3 nucleotides are TGCAGTGCTAGGGACATGATGGCTATATCTCCAGATACGCAGTATTTT.

In this sample, this clonotype turned up once. The rearrangement uses TRBV20-1 and TRBJ2-2; D call uncertain. This CDR3 has 14 residues. The germline CDR1 and CDR2 sequences are DFQATT and SNEGSKA (reference sequence). DNA of the CDR3: TGCGTTTCAGTCGCGGCAGGTCTCACCGGGGAGCTGTTTTTT. This gives the protein CVSVAAGLTGELFF.

The gene calls are TRBV7-9 and TRBJ1-4; 8 positions agree with TRBD1. Germline loops: CDR1 SEHNR, CDR2 FQNEAQ (reference sequence). This CDR3 has 16 residues. Losses at the gene ends were 7 bases for V and 8 bases for J; bases not matched to a gene: 15. CDR3 loop: CASTQTAGGRLEKLFF. Written as DNA, the CDR3 is TGTGCCAGCACCCAAACCGCAGGGGGCAGATTGGAAAAACTGTTTTTT. Drawing the rest from reference TRBV7-9 and TRBJ1-4, the complete variable domain is DTGVSQNPRHKITKRGQNVTFRCDPISEHNRLYWYRQTLGQGPEFLTYFQNEAQLEKSRLLSDRFSAERPKGSFSTLEIQRTEQGDSAMYLCASTQTAGGRLEKLFFGSGTQLSVL.

The V and J genes are TRBV9 and TRBJ1-1; D gene uncertain. Germline V lookup: CDR1 SGDLS, CDR2 YYNGEE. V dropped 3 bases and J dropped 0 bases, with 15 bases sitting between them. The CDR3 consists of 16 residues. The CDR3 region is CASSDSPATMNTEAFF. In DNA, the CDR3 is TGTGCCAGCAGCGATAGCCCGGCTACCATGAACACTGAAGCTTTCTTT.

This clonotype turned up a few times. The V gene is TRBV6-2 or TRBV6-3, the J gene TRBJ2-7; D gene unclear. Trimming pared 4 bases from V and 6 bases from J, leaving 7 bases between. The CDR3 length is 11 residues. Germline lookup yields CDR1 MNHEY and CDR2 SVGEGT. CDR3 DNA sequence: TGTGCCAGCAGTTCTTGGCGCGAGCAGTACTTC. Translated: CASSSWREQYF.